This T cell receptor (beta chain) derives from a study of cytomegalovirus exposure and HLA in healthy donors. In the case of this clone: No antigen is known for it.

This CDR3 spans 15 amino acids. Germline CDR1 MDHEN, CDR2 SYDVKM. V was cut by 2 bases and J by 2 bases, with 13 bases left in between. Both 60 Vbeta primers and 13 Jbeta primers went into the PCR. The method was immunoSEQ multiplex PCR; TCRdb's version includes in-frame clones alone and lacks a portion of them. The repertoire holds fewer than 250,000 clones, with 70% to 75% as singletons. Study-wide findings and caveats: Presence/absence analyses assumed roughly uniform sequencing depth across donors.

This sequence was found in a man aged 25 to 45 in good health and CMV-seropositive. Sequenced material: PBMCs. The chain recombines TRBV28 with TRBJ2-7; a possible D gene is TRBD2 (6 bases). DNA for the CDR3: TGTGCCAGCAGTTTAGGGGCGGGACGTACCTACGAGCAGTACTTC. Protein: CASSLGAGRTYEQYF.